Below are 5 T cell receptor beta chains sequenced from a single sample in a study of T-cell reconstitution after alpha-beta-depleted transplantation in children. Library preparation (for TCRbeta) was performed with unique molecular identifiers. TCRdb independently ran MiXCR on the PCR reads; one entry per CDR3 protein. There are 350,000 to 500,000 distinct CDR3 sequences in the sample; 43% occur only once, and 27% lies in the top ten. The sample consisted of PBMCs, taken before TCRalphabeta/CD19-depleted stem cell transplant. The origin of the receptors is a girl aged 2-10 years with aplastic anemia, due to receive a stem cell transplant.

The chain combines TRBV6-6 with TRBJ2-7; TRBD1 matches at 9 bases. This CDR3 comprises 13 residues. V shed 2 bases and J 4 bases; nucleotides not matched to a gene: 0. CDR1 MNHNY and CDR2 SVGAGI come from the germline V gene (reference sequence). The CDR3 here is CASSYDRGYEQYF. The CDR3 DNA reads as TGTGCCAGCAGTTACGACAGGGGGTACGAGCAGTACTTC.

V gene TRBV20-1 combines with J gene TRBJ2-7; no definite D call. The CDR3 consists of 13 residues. Germline CDR1 reads DFQATT; CDR2 reads SNEGSKA (reference sequence). V shed 6 bases and J shed 4 bases, with 16 bases lying between them. CDR3 sequence (DNA): TGCAGTGCCCCGGGCCAGGCCCAATACGAGCAGTACTTC. Encoded protein: CSAPGQAQYEQYF.

The chain couples TRBV28 to TRBJ1-2; D perhaps matches TRBD1 (6 bases). Looked up from germline, CDR1 is MDHEN and CDR2 is SYDVKM. V was cut by 4 bases and J by 3 bases, with 12 bases left in between. The CDR3 is 14 residues long. CDR3 residues: CASSSRGGYYGYTF. CDR3 DNA sequence: TGTGCCAGCAGTTCGAGGGGGGGATACTATGGCTACACCTTC.

At least ten counts were recorded for this clonotype. The chain uses TRBV5-8 and TRBJ1-6; TRBD1 matches 7 bases. The CDR3 runs to 13 residues. Germline assignment: CDR1 SGHTS and CDR2 YDEGEE. The V segment lost 0 bases and the J segment 9 bases; nucleotides outside the gene matches: 0. The CDR3 coding sequence is TGTGCCAGCAGCTTGGACAGGGGTTCACCCCTCCACTTT. This codes for CASSLDRGSPLHF.

This clonotype was recorded many times. J is TRBJ1-2 and V is TRBV5-1; no firm D call. Germline V CDR1 and CDR2: SGHRS, YFSETQ. The CDR3 loop spans 13 amino acids. V was clipped by 5 bases and J by 2 bases, with 10 bases between them. The CDR3 DNA is TGCGCCAGCAGAAAACCGGGCAACTATGGCTACACCTTC. Its translation: CASRKPGNYGYTF.